Each of the 26 T cell receptor beta chains below was sequenced from the same sample in a study of somatic mutations in cytotoxic T cells in rheumatoid arthritis. The method was immunoSEQ multiplex PCR; TCRdb's version includes in-frame clones alone and lacks a portion of them. The sample has approximately 7,900 clones, roughly 75% seen once. Sequenced sample: CD8+ T cells sorted from blood. All receptors derive from an adult with rheumatoid arthritis.

The chain employs TRBV29-1 and TRBJ2-1; 11 bases fit TRBD2. Germline CDR1 is SQVTM and CDR2 is ANQGSEA. This CDR3 region has 13 residues. CDR3 protein: CSAGTSGYNEQFF. The CDR3 coding sequence is TGCAGTGCCGGGACTAGCGGCTACAATGAGCAGTTCTTC.

This chain links TRBV6-5 with TRBJ2-1; D might be TRBD2 (5 bases). Germline assignment: CDR1 MNHEY and CDR2 SVGAGI. The CDR3 is 16 amino acids. V lost 0 bases to trimming and J lost 2 bases, with 11 bases between them. CDR3 nucleotides: TGTGCCAGCAGTTACTCGAGGAGGCCTCCCTACAATGAGCAGTTCTTC. This sequence encodes CASSYSRRPPYNEQFF.

The rearrangement links TRBV12-2 to TRBJ2-7. TRBV12-2 is described as a pseudogene. The CDR3 has 15 amino acids. CDR3 in amino acids: CASRPDPRLGYEQYF. The CDR3 DNA reads as TGTGCAAGTCGCCCAGACCCCCGCTTGGGGTACGAGCAGTACTTC.

The table lists this clone with a few counts. V and J are TRBV9 and TRBJ2-7, with a tentative D call TRBD2 (5 bases). Trimming left V 0 bases short and J 0 bases short, with 10 bases between. Germline lookup yields CDR1 SGDLS and CDR2 YYNGEE. The CDR3 spans 15 residues. CDR3 coding DNA: TGTGCCAGCAGCGTAGACGGGGAACCCTCCTACGAGCAGTACTTC. It translates to CASSVDGEPSYEQYF. The whole variable domain, remainder taken from reference TRBV9 and TRBJ2-7, is DSGVTQTPKHLITATGQRVTLRCSPRSGDLSVYWYQQSLDQGLQFLIQYYNGEERAKGNILERFSAQQFPDLHSELNLSSLELGDSALYFCASSVDGEPSYEQYFGPGTRLTVT.

The chain uses TRBV30 and TRBJ2-1, with a tentative D call TRBD1 (5 bases). The CDR3 has 12 residues. Germline CDR1 reads GTSNPN; CDR2 reads SVGIG (reference sequence). The V and J ends lost 0 bases and 5 bases respectively, with 5 bases between them. CDR3 loop: CAWSVGDNEQFF. Written as DNA, the CDR3 is TGTGCCTGGAGTGTAGGGGACAATGAGCAGTTCTTC.

The gene calls are TRBV15 and TRBJ2-7; tentative D call: TRBD2 (5 bases). Looked up from germline, CDR1 is LNHNV and CDR2 is YYDKDF (reference sequence). Deletions cut 3 bases from V and 1 base from J, with 10 bases between. The CDR3 has 14 amino acids. The CDR3 loop reads CATSRVGGSYEQYF. CDR3 coding DNA: TGTGCCACCAGCAGGGTGGGCGGGTCCTACGAGCAGTACTTC.

The J gene is TRBJ2-2, the V gene TRBV6-1; D possibly corresponds to TRBD1 (6 bases). The CDR3 consists of 14 residues. Germline V CDR1 and CDR2: MNHNS, SASEGT. V was clipped by 9 bases and J by 0 bases, with 11 bases between them. The DNA for the CDR3 is TGTGCCAGTAAGACAGGAGCGAACACCGGGGAGCTGTTTTTT. Translation: CASKTGANTGELFF.

The V gene is TRBV6-6, the J gene TRBJ2-1; D is possibly TRBD2 (6 bases). From germline, CDR1 is MNHNY and CDR2 SVGAGI (reference sequence). The ends were cut back, 8 bases at V and 6 bases at J, with 11 bases in the middle. The CDR3 length is 12 residues. The CDR3 DNA sequence: TGTGCCAGCGGGGGAGGCCTCAATGAGCAGTTCTTC. Its protein product is CASGGGLNEQFF.

This clone came up a few times. This sequence joins TRBV19 and TRBJ1-5; D may be TRBD1 (5 bases). There are 15 residues in the CDR3. V lost 4 bases and J 2 bases, leaving 12 bases between the germline ends. CDR1 is LNHDA and CDR2 is SQIVND in the germline V gene (reference sequence). CDR3 loop: CASSTQVAGNQPQHF. DNA of the CDR3: TGTGCCAGTAGTACACAGGTCGCCGGCAATCAGCCCCAGCATTTT.

The count of this clone is one. The genes are TRBV9 and TRBJ2-3; D is undetermined. CDR1 is SGDLS, CDR2 YYNGEE, per germline. V lost 3 bases, J lost 6 bases, and 14 bases lay in between. CDR3 length equals 14 residues. CDR3 in DNA: TGTGCCAGCAGCGCTCGGTATGGCAGCGATACGCAGTATTTT. This sequence encodes CASSARYGSDTQYF.

In its sample, this clone is medium-sized. At one of its ends the junction is not consistent with the germline gene, which may arise from a read error. This chain joins TRBV7-7 and TRBJ2-7; possibly TRBD1 or TRBD2 for D (5 bases each). Per the germline V gene, CDR1 is SSHAT and CDR2 is FNYEAQ (reference sequence). There are 13 residues in the CDR3. CDR3 protein: CASSLVVWGRQYF. The CDR3 nucleotides read TGTGCTAGCAGCTTAGTAGTTTGGGGGAGGCAGTACTTC.

CDR3 nucleotide sequence: TGTGCCAGCAGCGGTGAGGGCTACGAGCAGTACTTC. It codes for CASSGEGYEQYF. The genes are TRBV9 and TRBJ2-7; D perhaps matches TRBD2 (5 bases). Trimming took 3 bases from V and 3 from J, leaving 7 bases between them. The CDR3 contains 12 residues. Germline values: CDR1 SGDLS, CDR2 YYNGEE.

The J gene is TRBJ2-3, the V gene TRBV19; 11 nucleotides match TRBD1. The CDR3 length is 15 residues. V trimming: 4 bases; J trimming: 6 bases; junction bases outside the gene matches: 6. Germline lookup yields CDR1 LNHDA and CDR2 SQIVND (reference sequence). The CDR3 loop reads CASSRTGGGADTQYF. The CDR3, as DNA: TGTGCCAGTAGTAGGACAGGGGGCGGCGCGGATACGCAGTATTTT.

This clone appeared a few times. This chain connects TRBV27 to TRBJ1-4; the match to TRBD1 covers 7 bases. There are 15 residues in the CDR3. Germline lookup yields CDR1 MNHEY and CDR2 SMNVEV (reference sequence). Trimming took 5 bases from V and 1 from J; bases not matched to a gene: 4. The CDR3 DNA reads as TGTGCCAGCAGTCCAAGACAGGGAACTAATGAAAAACTGTTTTTT. This translates into CASSPRQGTNEKLFF.

CDR3 coding DNA: TGTGCCAGCAGTTTAAGCGGGGGGGCCCATGAGCAGTTCTTC. This sequence encodes CASSLSGGAHEQFF. V gene TRBV28 combines with J gene TRBJ2-1; 10 bases agree with TRBD2. V lost 2 bases to trimming and J lost 8 bases; unmatched junction nucleotides: 3. Germline values: CDR1 MDHEN, CDR2 SYDVKM. The CDR3 length is 14 residues.

The chain links TRBV11-1 to TRBJ2-7; D may match TRBD1 or TRBD2 (5 bases each). Trimming removed 0 bases at V and 2 bases at J, with 8 bases between. This CDR3 contains 14 residues. In germline, CDR1 is SGHAT, CDR2 FQDESV (reference sequence). The CDR3 spells CASSLALGAYEQYF. CDR3 nucleotide sequence: TGTGCCAGCAGCTTAGCGCTGGGGGCCTACGAGCAGTACTTC. The whole variable domain, filled in from reference TRBV11-1 and TRBJ2-7, reads EAEVAQSPRYKITEKSQAVAFWCDPISGHATLYWYRQILGQGPELLVQFQDESVVDDSQLPKDRFSAERLKGVDSTLKIQPAELGDSAMYLCASSLALGAYEQYFGPGTRLTVT.

The chain employs TRBV28 and TRBJ1-4, with D unresolved. V was pared by 6 bases and J by 0 bases, with 14 bases between. The germline V gene encodes CDR1 MDHEN and CDR2 SYDVKM. This CDR3 has 16 residues. CDR3 sequence: CASSKPDGATNEKLFF. DNA for the CDR3: TGTGCCAGCAGCAAGCCCGACGGTGCAACTAATGAAAAACTGTTTTTT.

The chain's CDR3 is CASSLSRGLLETQYF. CDR3 DNA: TGCGCCAGCAGCTTGAGTAGGGGCCTTTTGGAGACCCAGTACTTC. This rearrangement joins TRBV5-1 to TRBJ2-5, with D possibly being TRBD1 (5 bases). The V gene's germline CDR1 is SGHRS and CDR2 YFSETQ. Trimming shortened V by 1 base and J by 5 bases, and 15 bases separated the two germline ends. The CDR3 has 15 amino acids.

The sample holds one count of this clone. The CDR3: CASKTVRDRGHEQYF. The CDR3 nucleotides are TGTGCCAGCAAAACCGTCCGGGACAGGGGGCACGAGCAGTACTTC. The V gene is TRBV18, the J gene TRBJ2-7; TRBD1 matches 12 bases. The CDR3 is 15 amino acids. V trimming: 8 bases; J trimming: 5 bases; junction bases outside the gene matches: 10. Germline CDR1 and CDR2: KGHSH and LQKENI.

This clone was seen only a few times. V usage is TRBV28 and J usage is TRBJ1-1, with D uncertain. V lost 1 base and J 0 bases, leaving 9 bases between the germline ends. Germline values: CDR1 MDHEN, CDR2 SYDVKM. This CDR3 contains 15 residues. The CDR3 reads CASSLFSAMNTEAFF. In DNA form, the CDR3 reads TGTGCCAGCAGTTTATTTTCGGCTATGAACACTGAAGCTTTCTTT.

The chain joins TRBV6-5 to TRBJ2-5; TRBD2 aligns across 10 bases. Per germline, CDR1 MNHEY and CDR2 SVGAGI. The CDR3 runs 15 residues. J gave up 2 bases and V 6 bases, and 6 bases lay outside the gene matches. Written as DNA, the CDR3 is TGTGCCAGCAGCCGGACTAGCGGAGCTCAAGAGACCCAGTACTTC. Amino acid sequence: CASSRTSGAQETQYF.

The chain joins TRBV15 to TRBJ2-1; D unclear. Trimming cost V 4 bases and J 0 bases, with 10 bases left between them. From germline, CDR1 is LNHNV and CDR2 YYDKDF (reference sequence). This CDR3 comprises 15 residues. CDR3 coding DNA: TGTGCCACCAGCATCTATCTTGCCTCCTACAATGAGCAGTTCTTC. Translation gives CATSIYLASYNEQFF.

The J gene is TRBJ1-1, the V gene TRBV7-8; a possible D gene is TRBD1 (6 bases). Trimming took off 1 base at V and 2 bases at J, with 8 bases between the two ends. Per germline, CDR1 SGHVS and CDR2 FQNEAQ. The CDR3 extends over 14 amino acids. In DNA, the CDR3 is TGTGCCAGCAGCTTAGGACAGGTCAACACTGAAGCTTTCTTT. Its translation is CASSLGQVNTEAFF.

The CDR3 nucleotides are TGCGCCAGCAGCCGGGACAGGGGGGTCGAAGAGCAGTACTTC. Amino acids: CASSRDRGVEEQYF. This rearrangement joins TRBV5-1 to TRBJ2-7, with TRBD1 matching 11 bases. There are 14 residues in the CDR3. The germline V gene encodes CDR1 SGHRS and CDR2 YFSETQ. J gave up 7 bases and V 4 bases, and 7 bases lay outside the gene matches.

This rearrangement joins TRBV2 to TRBJ2-3, with 10 bases fitting TRBD1. This CDR3 comprises 17 residues. Germline trimming cut 4 bases from V and 0 bases from J; bases unmatched to any gene: 7. Germline loops: CDR1 SNHLY, CDR2 FYNNEI. Here the CDR3 reads CASSGLGTGESTDTQYF. CDR3 sequence (DNA): TGTGCCAGCAGTGGATTGGGGACAGGGGAAAGCACAGATACGCAGTATTTT.

The chain recombines TRBV6-1 with TRBJ1-1; D gene ambiguous. CDR1 MNHNS and CDR2 SASEGT come from the germline V gene. The V and J ends lost 2 bases and 1 base respectively, with 17 bases between them. The CDR3 runs 17 residues. CDR3 amino acids: CASSERPHSAGNTEAFF. CDR3 sequence (DNA): TGTGCCAGCAGTGAAAGGCCCCACTCGGCAGGGAACACTGAAGCTTTCTTT.